This T cell receptor beta chain derives from a study of blood T cell repertoires in COVID-19. As for the study in general: Some COVID-19 samples were acute and others convalescent; all came from the United States, Italy and Spain. Nucleic acid was either cDNA or gDNA, and it came from T cells, B-cell-depleted T cells, or PBMCs.

Among Cohort 3 donors, those recovered had two negative PCRs, clearance, or symptom resolution. Germline CDR1 reads SEHNR; CDR2 reads FQNEAQ (reference sequence). CDR3 length: 16 residues. The V gene lost 5 bases and the J gene lost 1 base, with 17 bases spanning the gap. Generated by immunoSEQ multiplex PCR, the TCRdb table keeps only in-frame clones and is missing some. The table includes hundreds of thousands of clones, about 85% detected once. What was sequenced was PBMCs or T cells enriched from blood (not recorded which). The origin of this receptor is a woman between 50 and 59 years old who had recovered from COVID-19. The V call is TRBV7-9, the J call TRBJ1-1; weak D call: TRBD1 (5 bases). The DNA of the CDR3 is TGTGCCAGCAGCCCACAGTTGGGGCGGTCGAACACTGAAGCTTTCTTT. This codes for CASSPQLGRSNTEAFF. Using reference TRBV7-9 and TRBJ1-1 for the parts outside the CDR3, the full variable domain is DTGVSQNPRHKITKRGQNVTFRCDPISEHNRLYWYRQTLGQGPEFLTYFQNEAQLEKSRLLSDRFSAERPKGSFSTLEIQRTEQGDSAMYLCASSPQLGRSNTEAFFGQGTRLTVV.